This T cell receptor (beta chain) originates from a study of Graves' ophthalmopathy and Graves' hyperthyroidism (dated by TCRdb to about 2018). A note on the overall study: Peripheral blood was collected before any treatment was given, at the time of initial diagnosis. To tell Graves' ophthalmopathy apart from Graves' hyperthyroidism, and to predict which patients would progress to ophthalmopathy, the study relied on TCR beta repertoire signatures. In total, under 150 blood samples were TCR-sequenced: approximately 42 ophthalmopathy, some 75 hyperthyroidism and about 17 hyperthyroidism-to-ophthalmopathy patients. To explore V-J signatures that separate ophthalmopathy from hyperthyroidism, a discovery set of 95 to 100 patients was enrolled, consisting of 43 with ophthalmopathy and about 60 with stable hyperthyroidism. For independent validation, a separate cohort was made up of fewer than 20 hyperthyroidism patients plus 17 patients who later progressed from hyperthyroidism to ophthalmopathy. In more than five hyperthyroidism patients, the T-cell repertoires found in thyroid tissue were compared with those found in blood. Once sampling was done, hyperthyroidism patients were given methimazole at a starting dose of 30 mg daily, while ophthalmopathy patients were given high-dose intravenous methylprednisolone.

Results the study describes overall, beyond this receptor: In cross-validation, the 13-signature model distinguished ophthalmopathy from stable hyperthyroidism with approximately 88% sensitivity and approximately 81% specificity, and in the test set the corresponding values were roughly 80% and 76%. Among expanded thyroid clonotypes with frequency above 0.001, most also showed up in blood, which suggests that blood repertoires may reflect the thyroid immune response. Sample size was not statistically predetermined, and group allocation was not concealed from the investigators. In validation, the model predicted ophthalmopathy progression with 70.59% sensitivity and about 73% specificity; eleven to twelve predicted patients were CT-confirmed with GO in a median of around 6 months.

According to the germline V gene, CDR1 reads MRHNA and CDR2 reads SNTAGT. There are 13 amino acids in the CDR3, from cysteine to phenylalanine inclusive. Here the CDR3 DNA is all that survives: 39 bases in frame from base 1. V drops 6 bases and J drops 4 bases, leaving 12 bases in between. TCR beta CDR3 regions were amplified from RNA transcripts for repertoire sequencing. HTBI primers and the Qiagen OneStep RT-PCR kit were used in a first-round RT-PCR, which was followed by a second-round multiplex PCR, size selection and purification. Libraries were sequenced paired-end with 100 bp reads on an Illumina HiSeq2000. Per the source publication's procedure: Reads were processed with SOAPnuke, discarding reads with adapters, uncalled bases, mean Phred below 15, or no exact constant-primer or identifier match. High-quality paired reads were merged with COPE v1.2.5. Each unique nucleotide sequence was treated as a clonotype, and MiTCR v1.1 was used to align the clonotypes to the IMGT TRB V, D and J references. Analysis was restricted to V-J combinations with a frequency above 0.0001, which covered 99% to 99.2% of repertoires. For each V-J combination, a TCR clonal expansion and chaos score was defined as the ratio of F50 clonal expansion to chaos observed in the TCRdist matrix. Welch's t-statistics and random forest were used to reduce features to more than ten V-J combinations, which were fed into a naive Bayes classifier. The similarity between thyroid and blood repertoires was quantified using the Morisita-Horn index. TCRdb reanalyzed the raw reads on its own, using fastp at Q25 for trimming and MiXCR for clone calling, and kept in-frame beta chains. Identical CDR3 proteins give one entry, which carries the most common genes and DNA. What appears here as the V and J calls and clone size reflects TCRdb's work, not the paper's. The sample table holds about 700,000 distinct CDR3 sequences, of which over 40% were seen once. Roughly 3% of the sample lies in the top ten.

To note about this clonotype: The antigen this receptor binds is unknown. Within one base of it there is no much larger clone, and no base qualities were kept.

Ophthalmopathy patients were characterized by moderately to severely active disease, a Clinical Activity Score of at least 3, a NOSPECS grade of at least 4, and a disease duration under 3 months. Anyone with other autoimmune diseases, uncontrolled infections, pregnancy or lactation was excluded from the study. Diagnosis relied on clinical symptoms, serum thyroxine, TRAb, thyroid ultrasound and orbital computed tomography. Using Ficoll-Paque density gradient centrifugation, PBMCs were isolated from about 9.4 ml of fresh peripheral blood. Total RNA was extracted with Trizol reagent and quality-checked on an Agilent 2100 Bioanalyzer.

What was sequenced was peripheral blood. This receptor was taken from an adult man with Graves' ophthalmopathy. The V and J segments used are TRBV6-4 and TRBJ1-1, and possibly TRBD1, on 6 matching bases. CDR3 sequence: CASRNRDPTEAFF. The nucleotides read TGTGCCAGCAGGAACAGGGATCCCACTGAAGCTTTCTTT.